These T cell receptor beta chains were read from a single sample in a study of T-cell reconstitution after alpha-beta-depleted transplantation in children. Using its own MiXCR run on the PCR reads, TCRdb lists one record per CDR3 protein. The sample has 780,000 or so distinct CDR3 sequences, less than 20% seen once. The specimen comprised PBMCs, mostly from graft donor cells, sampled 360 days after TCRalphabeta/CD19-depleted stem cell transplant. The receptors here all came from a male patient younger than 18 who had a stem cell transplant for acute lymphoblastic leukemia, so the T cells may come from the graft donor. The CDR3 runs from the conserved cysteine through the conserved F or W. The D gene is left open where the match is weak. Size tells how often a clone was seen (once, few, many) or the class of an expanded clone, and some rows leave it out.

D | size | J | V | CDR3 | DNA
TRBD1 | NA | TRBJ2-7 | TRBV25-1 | CASSELGTGGAYEQYF | TGTGCCAGCAGTGAACTAGGAACAGGGGGTGCCTACGAGCAGTACTTC
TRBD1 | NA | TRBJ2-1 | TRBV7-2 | CASSSQGALPNEQFF | TGTGCCAGCAGTTCTCAGGGGGCTCTTCCCAATGAGCAGTTCTTC
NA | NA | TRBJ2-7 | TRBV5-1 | CASRYTGRRDSYEQYF | TGCGCCAGCAGATATACCGGGCGGAGAGACTCCTACGAGCAGTACTTC
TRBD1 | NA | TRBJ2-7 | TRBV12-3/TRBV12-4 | CASSTGTGGASSYEQYF | TGTGCCAGCAGCACCGGGACAGGGGGCGCGAGCTCCTACGAGCAGTACTTC
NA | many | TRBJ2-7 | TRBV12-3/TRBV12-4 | CASSPDRGRVKAYEQYF | TGTGCCAGCAGTCCAGACCGAGGCAGGGTGAAGGCCTACGAGCAGTACTTC
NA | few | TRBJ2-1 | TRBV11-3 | CASSLFYTASYNEQFF | TGTGCCAGCAGCTTATTCTACACGGCGAGCTACAATGAGCAGTTCTTC
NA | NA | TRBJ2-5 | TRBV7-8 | CASSLRAGSLGTQYF | TGTGCCAGCAGCTTACGCGCTGGGAGTCTGGGGACCCAGTACTTC
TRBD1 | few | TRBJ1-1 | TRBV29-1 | CSVESPGTGRVTEAFF | TGCAGCGTTGAATCCCCCGGGACAGGGAGGGTTACTGAAGCTTTCTTT
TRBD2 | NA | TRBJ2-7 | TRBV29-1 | CSVEAPYRGGYYEQYF | TGCAGCGTTGAAGCCCCTTACCGGGGGGGATACTACGAGCAGTACTTC
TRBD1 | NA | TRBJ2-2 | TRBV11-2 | CASSSQTGGVELSGELFF | TGTGCCAGCAGCTCCCAGACAGGGGGCGTAGAATTGTCCGGGGAGCTGTTTTTT
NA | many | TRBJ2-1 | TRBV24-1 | CATSDPSGNNEQFF | TGTGCCACCAGTGACCCGAGCGGCAACAATGAGCAGTTCTTC
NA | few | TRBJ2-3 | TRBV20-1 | CSAGNGGPVEYF | TGCAGTGCTGGGAATGGGGGGCCGGTAGAGTATTTT
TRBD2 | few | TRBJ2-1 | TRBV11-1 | CASSHRDRWTSGRREQFF | TGTGCCAGCAGCCACCGGGACCGATGGACTAGCGGGAGAAGAGAGCAGTTCTTC
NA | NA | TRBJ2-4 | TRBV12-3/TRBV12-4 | CASSFGGERNFLAKNIQYF | TGTGCCAGCAGTTTTGGGGGAGAGCGGAACTTCTTAGCCAAAAACATTCAGTACTTC
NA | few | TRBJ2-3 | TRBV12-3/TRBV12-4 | CASSAPETGRLTQYF | TGTGCCAGCAGCGCCCCCGAGACTGGCCGGCTTACGCAGTATTTT
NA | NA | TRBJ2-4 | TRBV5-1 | CASSFLGTSLAKNIQYF | TGCGCCAGCAGCTTTCTTGGGACGTCGCTAGCCAAAAACATTCAGTACTTC
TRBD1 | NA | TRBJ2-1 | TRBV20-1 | CSASRQGWGNEQFF | TGCAGTGCTTCTAGACAGGGGTGGGGCAATGAGCAGTTCTTC
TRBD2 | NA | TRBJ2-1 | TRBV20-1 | CSATPLLGRAPNEQFF | TGCAGTGCTACCCCCTTATTAGGGAGGGCCCCCAATGAGCAGTTCTTC
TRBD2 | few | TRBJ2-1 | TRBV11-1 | CASSSSFAGTRRYNEQFF | TGTGCCAGCAGCTCATCATTCGCCGGGACTAGAAGATACAATGAGCAGTTCTTC
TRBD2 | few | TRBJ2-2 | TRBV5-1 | CASSLRTSGRAMGTGELFF | TGCGCCAGCAGCTTGCGTACTAGCGGGAGGGCCATGGGCACCGGGGAGCTGTTTTTT
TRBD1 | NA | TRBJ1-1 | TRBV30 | CAEGTGGPEAFF | TGTGCTGAGGGGACAGGGGGCCCTGAAGCTTTCTTT
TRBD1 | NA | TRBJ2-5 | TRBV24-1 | CATSDPGTGNQETQYF | TGTGCCACCAGTGATCCCGGGACAGGAAACCAAGAGACCCAGTACTTC
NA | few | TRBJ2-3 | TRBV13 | CASSSRVLVDTQYF | TGTGCCAGCAGCTCTAGGGTGTTGGTGGATACGCAGTATTTT
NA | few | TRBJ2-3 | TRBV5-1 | CASSFSTAGDTQYF | TGCGCCAGCAGCTTCTCCACAGCCGGAGATACGCAGTATTTT
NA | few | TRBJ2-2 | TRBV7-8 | CASSLEFSTGELFF | TGTGCCAGCAGCTTAGAATTCAGCACCGGGGAGCTGTTTTTT
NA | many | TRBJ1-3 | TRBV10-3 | CAIRGIGGDSGNTIYF | TGTGCCATCAGGGGGATCGGGGGAGACTCTGGAAACACCATATATTTT
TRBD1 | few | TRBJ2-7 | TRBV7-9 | CASSLGQDSSYEQYF | TGTGCCAGCAGCCTGGGACAGGACAGCTCGTACGAGCAGTACTTC
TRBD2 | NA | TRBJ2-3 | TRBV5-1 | CASSLLREGPDTQYF | TGCGCCAGCAGCTTGTTGCGGGAGGGGCCAGATACGCAGTATTTT
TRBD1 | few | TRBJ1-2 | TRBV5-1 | CASSAGQGVYGYTF | TGCGCCAGCAGCGCTGGACAGGGGGTGTATGGCTACACCTTC
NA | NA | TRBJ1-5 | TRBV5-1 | CASSRSPGGYQPQHF | TGCGCCAGCAGCCGCTCCCCCGGGGGCTATCAGCCCCAGCATTTT
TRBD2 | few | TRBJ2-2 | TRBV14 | CASSQEAVVAGNTGELFF | TGTGCCAGCAGCCAAGAAGCTGTGGTAGCGGGGAACACCGGGGAGCTGTTTTTT
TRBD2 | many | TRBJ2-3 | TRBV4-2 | CASSQEAATSGRWETDTQYF | TGTGCCAGCAGCCAAGAGGCCGCGACTAGCGGGAGGTGGGAGACAGATACGCAGTATTTT
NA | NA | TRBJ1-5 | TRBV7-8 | CASSLAHGNQPQHF | TGTGCCAGCAGCTTGGCTCACGGCAATCAGCCCCAGCATTTT
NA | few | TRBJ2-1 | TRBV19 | CASEKASRFNEQFF | TGTGCCAGTGAAAAGGCTAGTCGGTTCAATGAGCAGTTCTTC
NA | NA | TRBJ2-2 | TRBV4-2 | CASSLAGNPAPGELFF | TGTGCCAGCAGCCTCGCTGGTAACCCAGCGCCCGGGGAGCTGTTTTTT
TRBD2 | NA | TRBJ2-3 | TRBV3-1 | CASCLGSLAGGVGTDTQYF | TGTGCCAGCTGTTTAGGCTCCCTAGCGGGAGGAGTAGGCACAGATACGCAGTATTTT
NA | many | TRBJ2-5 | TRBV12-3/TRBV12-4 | CASRRRGRVGETQYF | TGTGCCAGCCGCCGTCGGGGGAGAGTAGGGGAGACCCAGTACTTC
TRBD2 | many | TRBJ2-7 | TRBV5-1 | CASSWELAGGNEQYF | TGCGCCAGCAGCTGGGAACTAGCGGGAGGGAACGAGCAGTACTTC
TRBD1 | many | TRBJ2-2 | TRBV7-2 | CASSLSRSGTGGTGELFF | TGTGCCAGCAGCTTAAGCCGCTCCGGGACAGGGGGCACCGGGGAGCTGTTTTTT
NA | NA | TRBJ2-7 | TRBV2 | CASSESYSEDYEQYF | TGTGCCAGCAGTGAGAGCTATAGTGAGGACTACGAGCAGTACTTC
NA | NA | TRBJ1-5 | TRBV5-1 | CASSWGDQSSNQPQHF | TGCGCCAGCAGCTGGGGCGACCAAAGCAGCAATCAGCCCCAGCATTTT
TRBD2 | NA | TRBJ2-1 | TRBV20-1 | CSAPGTSGPSYNEQFF | TGCAGTGCGCCCGGGACTAGCGGGCCCTCCTACAATGAGCAGTTCTTC
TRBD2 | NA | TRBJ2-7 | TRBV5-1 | CASSLASGPPYEQYF | TGCGCCAGCAGCTTGGCTAGCGGGCCCCCCTACGAGCAGTACTTC
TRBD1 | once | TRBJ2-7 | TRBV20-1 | CSASSYRGFYEQYF | TGCAGTGCTAGCTCCTACAGGGGGTTCTACGAGCAGTACTTC
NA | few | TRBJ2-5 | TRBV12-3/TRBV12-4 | CASSLASPETQYF | TGTGCCAGCAGTTTAGCGAGCCCCGAGACCCAGTACTTC
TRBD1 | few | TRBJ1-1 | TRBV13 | CASSPPTTGRATEAFF | TGTGCCAGCAGCCCGCCTACGACAGGGAGAGCCACTGAAGCTTTCTTT
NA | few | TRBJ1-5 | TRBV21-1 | CASSGRDRSLVGPQHF | TGTGCCAGCAGCGGGCGGGACAGGTCCCTGGTTGGGCCCCAGCATTTT
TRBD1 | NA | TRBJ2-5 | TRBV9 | CASSASGGTQETQYF | TGTGCCAGCAGCGCGTCAGGGGGAACCCAAGAGACCCAGTACTTC
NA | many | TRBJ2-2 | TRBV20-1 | CSARDQGGGIGELFF | TGCAGTGCTAGAGATCAAGGGGGAGGGATCGGGGAGCTGTTTTTT
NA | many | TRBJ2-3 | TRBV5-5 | CASSGATDTQYF | TGTGCCAGCAGCGGGGCGACAGATACGCAGTATTTT
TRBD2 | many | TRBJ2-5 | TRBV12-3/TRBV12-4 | CASSSSTSGSRETQYF | TGTGCCAGCAGTTCCTCGACTAGCGGGAGCCGGGAGACCCAGTACTTC
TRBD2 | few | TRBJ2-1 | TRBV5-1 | CASSGTSGRLSSYNEQFF | TGCGCCAGCAGCGGGACTAGCGGGAGACTAAGCTCCTACAATGAGCAGTTCTTC
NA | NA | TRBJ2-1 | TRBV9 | CASSVVAARYNEQFF | TGTGCCAGCAGCGTAGTAGCGGCCCGGTACAATGAGCAGTTCTTC